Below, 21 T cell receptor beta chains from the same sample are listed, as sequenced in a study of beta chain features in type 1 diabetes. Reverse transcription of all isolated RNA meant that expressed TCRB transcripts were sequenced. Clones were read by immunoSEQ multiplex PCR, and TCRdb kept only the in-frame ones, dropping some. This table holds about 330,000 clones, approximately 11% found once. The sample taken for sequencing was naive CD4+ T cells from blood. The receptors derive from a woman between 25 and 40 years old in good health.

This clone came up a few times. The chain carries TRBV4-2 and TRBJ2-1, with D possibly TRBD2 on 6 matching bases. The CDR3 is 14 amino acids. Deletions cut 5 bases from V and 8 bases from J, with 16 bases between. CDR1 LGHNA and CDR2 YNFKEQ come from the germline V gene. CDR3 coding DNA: TGTGCCAGCAGCTCCAGCGGGTCGGGGGATGAGCAGTTCTTC. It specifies CASSSSGSGDEQFF.

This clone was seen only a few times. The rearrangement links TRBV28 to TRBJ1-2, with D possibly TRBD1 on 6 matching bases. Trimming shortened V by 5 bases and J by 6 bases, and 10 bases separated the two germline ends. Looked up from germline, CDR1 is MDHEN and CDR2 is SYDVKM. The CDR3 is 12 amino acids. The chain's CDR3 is CASSQRTDGYTF. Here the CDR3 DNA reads TGTGCCAGCAGTCAGAGGACAGATGGCTACACCTTC.

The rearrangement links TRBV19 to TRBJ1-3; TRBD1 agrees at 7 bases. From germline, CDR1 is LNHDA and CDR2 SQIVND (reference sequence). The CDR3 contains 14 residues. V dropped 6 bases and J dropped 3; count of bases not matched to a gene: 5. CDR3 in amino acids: CASSSTGFGNTIYF. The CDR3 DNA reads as TGTGCCAGTAGCTCGACAGGGTTTGGAAACACCATATATTTT.

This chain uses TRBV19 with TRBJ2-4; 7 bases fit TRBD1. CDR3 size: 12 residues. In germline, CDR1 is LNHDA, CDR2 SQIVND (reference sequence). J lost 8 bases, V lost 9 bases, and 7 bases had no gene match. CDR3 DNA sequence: TGTGCCAGGCACAGGGGATGGCACATTCAGTACTTC. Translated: CARHRGWHIQYF.

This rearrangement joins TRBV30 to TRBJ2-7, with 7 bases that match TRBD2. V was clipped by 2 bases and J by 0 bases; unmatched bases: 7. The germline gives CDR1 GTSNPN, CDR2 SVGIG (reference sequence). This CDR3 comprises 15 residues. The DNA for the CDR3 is TGTGCCTGGAGTTCTAACGAGCGGGGCTCCTACGAGCAGTACTTC. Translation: CAWSSNERGSYEQYF.

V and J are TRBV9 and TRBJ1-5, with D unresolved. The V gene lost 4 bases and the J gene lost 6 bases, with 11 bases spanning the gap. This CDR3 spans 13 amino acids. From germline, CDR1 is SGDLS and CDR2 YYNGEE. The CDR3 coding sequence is TGTGCCAGCAGCCCTACTTTCGGTCAGCCCCAGCATTTT. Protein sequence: CASSPTFGQPQHF.

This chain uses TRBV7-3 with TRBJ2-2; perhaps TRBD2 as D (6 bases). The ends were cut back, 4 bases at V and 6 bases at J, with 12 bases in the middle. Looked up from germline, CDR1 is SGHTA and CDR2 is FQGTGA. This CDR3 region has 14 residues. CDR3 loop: CASSSTRNPGELFF. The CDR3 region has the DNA TGTGCCAGCAGCTCGACTAGAAATCCCGGGGAGCTGTTTTTT.

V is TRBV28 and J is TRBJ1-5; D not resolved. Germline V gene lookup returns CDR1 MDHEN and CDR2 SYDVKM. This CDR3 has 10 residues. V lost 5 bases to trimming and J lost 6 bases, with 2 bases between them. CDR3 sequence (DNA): TGTGCCAGCAGTCGTCAGCCCCAGCATTTT. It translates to CASSRQPQHF.

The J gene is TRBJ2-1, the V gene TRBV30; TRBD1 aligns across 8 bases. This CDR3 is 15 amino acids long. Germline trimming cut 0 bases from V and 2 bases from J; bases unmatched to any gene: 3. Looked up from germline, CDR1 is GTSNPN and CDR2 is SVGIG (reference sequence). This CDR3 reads CAWSVGQGPYNEQFF. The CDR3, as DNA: TGTGCCTGGAGTGTAGGACAGGGACCCTACAATGAGCAGTTCTTC.

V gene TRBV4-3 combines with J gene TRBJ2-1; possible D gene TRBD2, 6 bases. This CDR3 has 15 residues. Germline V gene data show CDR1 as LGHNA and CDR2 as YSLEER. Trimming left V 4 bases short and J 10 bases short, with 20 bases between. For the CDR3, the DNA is TGCGCCAGCAGCCCGACGCGGGACCCAAGGGGCGAGCAGTTCTTC. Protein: CASSPTRDPRGEQFF.

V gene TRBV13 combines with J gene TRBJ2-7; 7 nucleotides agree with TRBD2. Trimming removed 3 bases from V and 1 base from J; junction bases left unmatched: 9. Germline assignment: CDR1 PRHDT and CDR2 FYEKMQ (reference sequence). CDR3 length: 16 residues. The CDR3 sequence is CASSFLYSGASYEQYF. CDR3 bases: TGTGCCAGCAGCTTTCTCTACAGCGGGGCATCCTACGAGCAGTACTTC. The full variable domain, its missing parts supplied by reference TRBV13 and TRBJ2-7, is AAGVIQSPRHLIKEKRETATLKCYPIPRHDTVYWYQQGPGQDPQFLISFYEKMQSDKGSIPDRFSAQQFSDYHSELNMSSLELGDSALYFCASSFLYSGASYEQYFGPGTRLTVT.

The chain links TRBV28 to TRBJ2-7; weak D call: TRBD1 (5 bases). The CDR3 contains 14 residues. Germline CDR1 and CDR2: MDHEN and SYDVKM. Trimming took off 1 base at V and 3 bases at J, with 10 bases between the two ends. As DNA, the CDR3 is TGTGCCAGCAGTTTATCGGGTCAGGGCTACGAGCAGTACTTC. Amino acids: CASSLSGQGYEQYF.

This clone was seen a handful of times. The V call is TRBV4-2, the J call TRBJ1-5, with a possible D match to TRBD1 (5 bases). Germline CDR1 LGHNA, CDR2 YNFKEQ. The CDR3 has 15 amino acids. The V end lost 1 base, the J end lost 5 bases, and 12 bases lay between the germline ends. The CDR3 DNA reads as TGTGCCAGCAGCCAAGGAGAACAGGCCGATCAGCCCCAGCATTTT. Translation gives CASSQGEQADQPQHF.

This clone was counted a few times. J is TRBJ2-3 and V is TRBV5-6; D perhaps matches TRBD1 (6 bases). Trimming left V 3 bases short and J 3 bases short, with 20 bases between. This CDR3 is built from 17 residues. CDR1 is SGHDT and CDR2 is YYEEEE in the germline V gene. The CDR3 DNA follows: TGTGCCAGCAGCTACCTTTTCTTGGCTAGGGGGACAGATACGCAGTATTTT. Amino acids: CASSYLFLARGTDTQYF. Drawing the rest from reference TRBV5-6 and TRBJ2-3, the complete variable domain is DAGVTQSPTHLIKTRGQQVTLRCSPKSGHDTVSWYQQALGQGPQFIFQYYEEEERQRGNFPDRFSGHQFPNYSSELNVNALLLGDSALYLCASSYLFLARGTDTQYFGPGTRLTVL.

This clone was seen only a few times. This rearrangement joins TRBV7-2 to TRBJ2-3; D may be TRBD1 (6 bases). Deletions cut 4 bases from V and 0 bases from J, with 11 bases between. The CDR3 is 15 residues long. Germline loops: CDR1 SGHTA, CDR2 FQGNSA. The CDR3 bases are TGTGCCAGCAGCTCGTACAGGGTTAGCACAGATACGCAGTATTTT. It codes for CASSSYRVSTDTQYF.

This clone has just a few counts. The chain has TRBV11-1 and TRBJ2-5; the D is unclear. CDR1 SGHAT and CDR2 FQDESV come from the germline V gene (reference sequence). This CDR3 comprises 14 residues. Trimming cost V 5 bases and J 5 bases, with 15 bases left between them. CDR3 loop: CASSPRWSSETQYF. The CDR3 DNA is TGTGCCAGCAGCCCTCGCTGGTCGAGCGAGACCCAGTACTTC.

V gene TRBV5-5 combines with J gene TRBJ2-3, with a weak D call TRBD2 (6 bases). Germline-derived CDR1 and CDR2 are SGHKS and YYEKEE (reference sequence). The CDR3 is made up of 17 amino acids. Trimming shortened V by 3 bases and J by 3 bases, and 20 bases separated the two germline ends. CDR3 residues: CASSWVGGTGGTDTQYF. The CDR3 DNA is TGTGCCAGCAGCTGGGTTGGGGGGACGGGCGGTACAGATACGCAGTATTTT.

CDR3 DNA: TGTGCCAGCACCTGGGGGGGAGGACAGCCCCAGCATTTT. Amino acids: CASTWGGGQPQHF. The chain joins TRBV28 to TRBJ1-5, with D tentatively TRBD1 (5 bases). The germline V gene has CDR1 MDHEN and CDR2 SYDVKM. V was trimmed by 7 bases and J by 7 bases, leaving 14 bases between them. The length of the CDR3 is 13 residues.

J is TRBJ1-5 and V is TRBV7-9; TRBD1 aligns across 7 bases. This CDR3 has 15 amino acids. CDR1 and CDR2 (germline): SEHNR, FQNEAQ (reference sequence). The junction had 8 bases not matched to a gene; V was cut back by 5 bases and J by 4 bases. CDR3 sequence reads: CASSPGDSHNQPQHF. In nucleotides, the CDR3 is TGTGCCAGCAGCCCCGGGGACAGTCATAATCAGCCCCAGCATTTT.

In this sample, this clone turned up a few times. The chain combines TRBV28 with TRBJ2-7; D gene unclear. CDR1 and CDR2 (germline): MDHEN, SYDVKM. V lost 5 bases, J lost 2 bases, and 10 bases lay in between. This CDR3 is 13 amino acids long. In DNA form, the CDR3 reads TGTGCCAGCAGTCCTCCGGTTACCTACGAGCAGTACTTC. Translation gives CASSPPVTYEQYF. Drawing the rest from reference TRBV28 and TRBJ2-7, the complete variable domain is DVKVTQSSRYLVKRTGEKVFLECVQDMDHENMFWYRQDPGLGLRLIYFSYDVKMKEKGDIPEGYSVSREKKERFSLILESASTNQTSMYLCASSPPVTYEQYFGPGTRLTVT.

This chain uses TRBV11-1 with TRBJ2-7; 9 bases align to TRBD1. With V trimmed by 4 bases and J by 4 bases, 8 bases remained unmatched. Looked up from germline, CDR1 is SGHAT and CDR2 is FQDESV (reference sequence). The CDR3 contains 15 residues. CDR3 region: CASSYPDRGKYEQYF. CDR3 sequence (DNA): TGTGCCAGCAGCTACCCGGACAGGGGTAAATACGAGCAGTACTTC.